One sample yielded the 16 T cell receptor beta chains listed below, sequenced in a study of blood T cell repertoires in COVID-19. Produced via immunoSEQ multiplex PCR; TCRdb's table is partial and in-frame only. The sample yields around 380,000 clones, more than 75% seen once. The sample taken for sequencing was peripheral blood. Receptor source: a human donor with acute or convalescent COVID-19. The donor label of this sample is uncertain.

CDR3 in amino acids: CASSLGTSGTATGELFF. In nucleotides, the CDR3 is TGTGCCAGCAGTTTGGGGACTAGCGGGACCGCCACCGGGGAGCTGTTTTTT. V is TRBV6-2 or TRBV6-3 and J is TRBJ2-2; 13 bases align to TRBD2. Germline V gene lookup returns CDR1 MNHEY and CDR2 SVGEGT. V lost 4 bases and J lost 4; bases outside the gene matches: 6. CDR3 length: 17 residues.

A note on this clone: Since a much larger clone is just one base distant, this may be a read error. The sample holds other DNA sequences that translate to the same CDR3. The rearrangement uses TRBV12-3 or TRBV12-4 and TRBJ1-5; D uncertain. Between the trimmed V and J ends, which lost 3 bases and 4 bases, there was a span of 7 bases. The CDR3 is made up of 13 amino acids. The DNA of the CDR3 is TGTGCCAGCAGTTTGGCAGGTAATCAGCCCCAGCATTTT. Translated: CASSLAGNQPQHF.

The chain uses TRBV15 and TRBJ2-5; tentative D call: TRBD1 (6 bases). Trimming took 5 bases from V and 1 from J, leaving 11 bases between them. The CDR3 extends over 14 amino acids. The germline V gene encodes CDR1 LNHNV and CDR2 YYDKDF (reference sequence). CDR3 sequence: CATSLGQPQETQYF. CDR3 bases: TGTGCCACCAGCTTGGGACAACCCCAAGAGACCCAGTACTTC. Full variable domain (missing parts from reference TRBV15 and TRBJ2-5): DAMVIQNPRYQVTQFGKPVTLSCSQTLNHNVMYWYQQKSSQAPKLLFHYYDKDFNNEADTPDNFQSRRPNTSFCFLDIRSPGLGDTAMYLCATSLGQPQETQYFGPGTRLLVL.

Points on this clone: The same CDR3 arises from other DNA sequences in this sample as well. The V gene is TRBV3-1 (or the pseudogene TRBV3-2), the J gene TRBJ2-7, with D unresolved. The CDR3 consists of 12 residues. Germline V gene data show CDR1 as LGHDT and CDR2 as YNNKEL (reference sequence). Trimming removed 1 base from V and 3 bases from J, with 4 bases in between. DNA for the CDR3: TGTGCCAGCAGCCAAGGCGGCTACGAGCAGTACTTC. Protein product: CASSQGGYEQYF.

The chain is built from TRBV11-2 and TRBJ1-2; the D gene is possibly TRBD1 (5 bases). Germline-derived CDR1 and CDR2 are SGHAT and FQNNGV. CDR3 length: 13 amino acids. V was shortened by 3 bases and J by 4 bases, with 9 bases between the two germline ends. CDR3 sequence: CASSFSGSYGYTF. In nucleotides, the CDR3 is TGTGCCAGCAGCTTTTCAGGGTCCTATGGCTACACCTTC.

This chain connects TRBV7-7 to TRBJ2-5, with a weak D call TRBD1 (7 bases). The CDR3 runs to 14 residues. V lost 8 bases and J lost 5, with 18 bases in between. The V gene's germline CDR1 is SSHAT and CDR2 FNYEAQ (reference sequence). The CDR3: CASAPNRGGETQYF. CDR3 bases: TGTGCCAGCGCTCCGAACAGGGGAGGCGAGACCCAGTACTTC. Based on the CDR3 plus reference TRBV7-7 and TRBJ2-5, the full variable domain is GAGVSQSPRYKVTKRGQDVTLRCDPISSHATLYWYQQALGQGPEFLTYFNYEAQPDKSGLPSDRFSAERPEGSISTLTIQRTEQRDSAMYRCASAPNRGGETQYFGPGTRLLVL.

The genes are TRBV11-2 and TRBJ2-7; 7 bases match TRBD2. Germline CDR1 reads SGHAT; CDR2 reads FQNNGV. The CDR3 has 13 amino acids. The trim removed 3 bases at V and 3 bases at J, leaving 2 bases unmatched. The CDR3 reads CASSFLADYEQYF. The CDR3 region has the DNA TGTGCCAGCAGCTTCCTAGCGGACTACGAGCAGTACTTC. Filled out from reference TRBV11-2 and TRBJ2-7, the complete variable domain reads EAGVAQSPRYKIIEKRQSVAFWCNPISGHATLYWYQQILGQGPKLLIQFQNNGVVDDSQLPKDRFSAERLKGVDSTLKIQPAKLEDSAVYLCASSFLADYEQYFGPGTRLTVT.

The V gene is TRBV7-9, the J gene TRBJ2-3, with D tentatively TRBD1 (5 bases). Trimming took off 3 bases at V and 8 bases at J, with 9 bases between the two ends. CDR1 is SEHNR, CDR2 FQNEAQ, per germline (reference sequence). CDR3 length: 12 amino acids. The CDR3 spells CASSFFQGTQYF. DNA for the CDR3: TGTGCCAGCAGCTTTTTTCAGGGTACGCAGTATTTT.

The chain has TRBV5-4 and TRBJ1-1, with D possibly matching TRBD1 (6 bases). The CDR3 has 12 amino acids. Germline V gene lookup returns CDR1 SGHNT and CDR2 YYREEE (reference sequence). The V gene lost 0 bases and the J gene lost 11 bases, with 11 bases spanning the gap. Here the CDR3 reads CASSLEQGQAFF. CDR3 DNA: TGTGCCAGCAGCTTGGAGCAGGGGCAGGCTTTCTTT.

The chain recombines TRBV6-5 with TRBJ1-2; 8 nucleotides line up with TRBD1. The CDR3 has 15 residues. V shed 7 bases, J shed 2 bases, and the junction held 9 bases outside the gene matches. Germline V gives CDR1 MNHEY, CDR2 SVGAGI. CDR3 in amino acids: CASTSRTGSNYGYTF. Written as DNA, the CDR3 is TGTGCCAGCACCTCCCGGACAGGGTCGAACTATGGCTACACCTTC.

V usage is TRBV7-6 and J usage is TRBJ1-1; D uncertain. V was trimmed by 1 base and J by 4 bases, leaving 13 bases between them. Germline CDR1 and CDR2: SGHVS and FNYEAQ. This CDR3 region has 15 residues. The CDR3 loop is CASSLGTEGATEAFF. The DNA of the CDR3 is TGTGCCAGCAGCTTAGGTACGGAGGGCGCCACTGAAGCTTTCTTT.

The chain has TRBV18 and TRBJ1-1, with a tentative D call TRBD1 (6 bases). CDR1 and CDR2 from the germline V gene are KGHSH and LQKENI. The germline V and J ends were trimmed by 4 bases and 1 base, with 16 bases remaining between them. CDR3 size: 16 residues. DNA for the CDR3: TGTGCCAGCTCACTTAGGCTGTTACAGGGGAACACTGAAGCTTTCTTT. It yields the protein CASSLRLLQGNTEAFF.

As DNA, the CDR3 is TGTGCCACCAGCGCTATAGCGGGAGGGGGGGCAGATACGCAGTATTTT. Translation: CATSAIAGGGADTQYF. J is TRBJ2-3 and V is TRBV15; 11 bases are a match to TRBD2. Germline values: CDR1 LNHNV, CDR2 YYDKDF (reference sequence). With 5 bases clipped from V and 4 bases from J, the junction kept 8 bases outside the gene matches. The CDR3 is 16 residues long.

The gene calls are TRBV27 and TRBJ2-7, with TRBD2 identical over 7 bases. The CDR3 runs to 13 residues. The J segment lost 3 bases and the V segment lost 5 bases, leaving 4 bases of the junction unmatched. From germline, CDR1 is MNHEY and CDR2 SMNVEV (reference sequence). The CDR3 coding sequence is TGTGCCAGCAGTCGGGCGGGGGACTACGAGCAGTACTTC. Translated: CASSRAGDYEQYF.

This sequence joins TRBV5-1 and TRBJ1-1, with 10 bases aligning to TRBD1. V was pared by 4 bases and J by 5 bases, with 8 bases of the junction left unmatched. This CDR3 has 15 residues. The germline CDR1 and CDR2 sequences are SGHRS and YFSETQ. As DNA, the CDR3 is TGCGCCAGCAGCAGACGACAGGGGGCGAAAACTGAAGCTTTCTTT. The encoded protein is CASSRRQGAKTEAFF. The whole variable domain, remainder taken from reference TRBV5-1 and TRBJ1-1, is KAGVTQTPRYLIKTRGQQVTLSCSPISGHRSVSWYQQTPGQGLQFLFEYFSETQRNKGNFPGRFSGRQFSNSRSEMNVSTLELGDSALYLCASSRRQGAKTEAFFGQGTRLTVV.

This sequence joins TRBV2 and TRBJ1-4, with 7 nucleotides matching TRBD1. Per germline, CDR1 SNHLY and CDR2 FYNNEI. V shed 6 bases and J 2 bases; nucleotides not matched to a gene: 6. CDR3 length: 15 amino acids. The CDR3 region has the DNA TGTGCCAGCAGGGAACAGGGGATGACTAATGAAAAACTGTTTTTT. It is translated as CASREQGMTNEKLFF.